This T cell receptor (beta chain) was captured in a study of OX40 agonist ivuxolimab in advanced cancers. Study background: Patients received intravenous ivuxolimab every 2 weeks at 0.01 to 10 mg/kg. Every patient in dose escalation had hepatocellular carcinoma, melanoma, renal cell or head and neck cancer. Study-wide findings and caveats: Fewer expanded clones were found on average in CD4+ than in CD8+ T cells.

The CDR3 is 14 amino acids. Germline V gives CDR1 SNHLY, CDR2 FYNNEI. The V end lost 8 bases, the J end lost 2 bases, and 12 bases lay between the germline ends. TCRdb keeps only in-frame clones here, not all; method: immunoSEQ multiplex PCR. The sample has some 150,000 clones, around 93% seen once; the top ten hold about 0.93%. On this clone itself: Its antigen is still unknown.

Sequencing used CD4+ or CD8+ T cells sorted from blood, obtained in a trial of the OX40 agonist ivuxolimab. The chain is built from TRBV2 and TRBJ2-2; D possibly corresponds to TRBD2 (5 bases). The sequence was obtained from an adult with an advanced solid tumor such as melanoma, head and neck, liver or kidney cancer. The CDR3 reads CASYRRSNTGELFF. CDR3 sequence (DNA): TGTGCCAGCTATAGGAGGTCAAACACCGGGGAGCTGTTTTTT.